A selection of T cell receptor beta chains follows, all from one sample in a study of a mutant IDH1 vaccine in newly diagnosed glioma. This table comes from immunoSEQ multiplex PCR, and its TCRdb copy is limited to in-frame clones, with some not included. The repertoire has 55,000 or so clones, 75% to 95% of them found once; the top ten carry under 2.5%. No cognate antigen is known for these TCRs. The sequenced sample was PBMCs, obtained from a glioma patient whose treatment included an IDH1 peptide vaccine. The receptors here all came from a man in his forties or fifties with glioma. Each CDR3 is given with its conserved first and last residue. A D gene is named only where the DNA matches it firmly. The size entry is marked missing in some rows and otherwise reads once, few, many or a size class.

TRBJ1-2	TRBV7-9	.	TRBD1	TGTGCCAGCAGCTTAGCGACCACAGGGGGCCTCTATGGCTACACCTTC	CASSLATTGGLYGYTF
TRBJ1-2	TRBV7-5	once	.	TGTGCCAGAAGCTTAGGGCCATCTTCGAGCTACTATGGCTACACCTTC	CARSLGPSSSYYGYTF
TRBJ1-5	TRBV2	.	.	TGTGCCAGCAGTGAAGTCCCCCGGGACTTGAGCAATCAGCCCCAGCATTTT	CASSEVPRDLSNQPQHF
TRBJ2-7	TRBV4-1	.	.	TGCGCCAGCAGCCATAAAGGCGTCGACGAGCAGTACTTC	CASSHKGVDEQYF
TRBJ2-7	TRBV6-5	once	TRBD1	TGTGCCAGTTCACAGGGGCCGGCCTACGAGCAGTACTTC	CASSQGPAYEQYF
TRBJ2-7	TRBV5-5	.	TRBD1	TGTGCCAGCAGCTTCCTAGGAAATTCCGGGACAGGGTCATTCTACGAGCAGTACTTC	CASSFLGNSGTGSFYEQYF
TRBJ1-1	TRBV23-1	.	TRBD1	TGCGCCAGCAGTCTAGTTCTTCTCCGACAGGGCCCCACTGAAGCTTTCTTT	CASSLVLLRQGPTEAFF
TRBJ2-7	TRBV21-1	.	.	TGTGCCAGCAGCATGTGGGAGGGGCGGGAGCACTACGAGCAGTACTTC	CASSMWEGREHYEQYF
TRBJ1-1	TRBV10-3	.	.	TGTGCCATCAGGGGACCATACAGGGAGGATGAAGCTTTCTTT	CAIRGPYREDEAFF
TRBJ2-3	TRBV27	.	TRBD1	TGTGCCAGCAGCCGACCAGACAGGGGGATCGCTAGCACAGATACGCAGTATTTT	CASSRPDRGIASTDTQYF
TRBJ2-2	TRBV19	.	.	TGTGCCAGTAATGGGATCAGCGGGGAGCTGTTTTTT	CASNGISGELFF
TRBJ1-1	TRBV30	.	.	TGTGCCTGGAGAGGAGAACAGAACACTGAAGCTTTCTTT	CAWRGEQNTEAFF
TRBJ2-5	TRBV2	once	TRBD1	TGTGCCAGCCCGAGGACAGGGGGCAGGGAGACCCAGTACTTC	CASPRTGGRETQYF
TRBJ2-3	TRBV6-5	.	.	TGTGCCAGCAGCTCCAGGCTTACAGATACGCAGTATTTT	CASSSRLTDTQYF
TRBJ1-1	TRBV7-2	.	.	TGTCTCATCTTCTTGGGTATCGGCACTGAAGCTTTCTTT	CLIFLGIGTEAFF
TRBJ1-4	TRBV28	.	.	TGTGCCAGCAGTCCCGGGGACAATAATGAAAAACTGTTTTTT	CASSPGDNNEKLFF
TRBJ1-1	TRBV2	.	.	TGTGCCAGCAGGGGACAAAGCGGGCGGCGAACTGAAGCTTTCTTT	CASRGQSGRRTEAFF
TRBJ2-3	TRBV2	.	.	TGTGCCAGCAGTGAAACACCCGGAGACCGGGCAGATACGCAGTATTTT	CASSETPGDRADTQYF
TRBJ1-5	TRBV18	.	.	TGTGCCAGCTCACCAGGGGTCAGTCAGCCCCAGCATTTT	CASSPGVSQPQHF
TRBJ2-1	TRBV5-1	.	TRBD2	TGCGCCAGCAGCTTGGGGGGGGGCTCCTACAATGAGCAGTTCTTC	CASSLGGGSYNEQFF
TRBJ2-5	TRBV27	.	.	TGTGCCAGCAGCGGTGACAGTAGCAAGACCCAGTACTTC	CASSGDSSKTQYF
TRBJ2-5	TRBV7-9	.	TRBD1	TGTGCCAGCAGCCCTCCCGGGACAGGGAAAGAGACCCAGTACTTC	CASSPPGTGKETQYF
TRBJ1-2	TRBV18	.	.	TGTGCCAGCTCACCGTACAATAACTATGGCTACACCTTC	CASSPYNNYGYTF
TRBJ2-1	TRBV7-9	once	.	TGTGCCAGCAGCTTAACCGGAAGCTCCTACAATGAGCAGTTCTTC	CASSLTGSSYNEQFF
TRBJ1-4	TRBV4-1	.	.	TGCGCCAGCAGCCAAAAGGAACTTCAAGGTGAAAAACTGTTTTTT	CASSQKELQGEKLFF
TRBJ2-1	TRBV4-3	.	.	TGCGCCAGCAGCCGCGCCGGGGCAGTTAATCCGTATAATGAGCAGTTCTTC	CASSRAGAVNPYNEQFF
TRBJ1-6	TRBV30	once	.	TGTGCCTGGTCCCCTGGGGGTAGCTCCTATAATTCACCCCTCCACTTT	CAWSPGGSSYNSPLHF
TRBJ2-2	TRBV19	.	.	TGTGCCAGTAAAGTACTTGGTCCCGGGGAGCTGTTTTTT	CASKVLGPGELFF
TRBJ2-1	TRBV7-8	.	.	TGTGCCAGCAGCTTATCACCCGCTAGGGCCCTAGACAATGAGCAGTTCTTC	CASSLSPARALDNEQFF
TRBJ1-1	TRBV7-9	.	.	TGTGCCAGCAGCTCCAGTAGGGGGGGCTCTGAAGCTTTCTTT	CASSSSRGGSEAFF
TRBJ2-7	TRBV5-1	.	TRBD2	TGCGCCAGCAGCCCGCGGGGGGACGAGCAGTACTTC	CASSPRGDEQYF
TRBJ2-5	TRBV27	few	TRBD2	TGTGCCAGCAGCCTGAGCGGGGGGCCATGGGAGACCCAGTACTTC	CASSLSGGPWETQYF
TRBJ2-6	TRBV27	.	TRBD2	TGTGCCAGCAGCCCGGCGGGGGCTGGGGCCAACGTCCTGACTTTC	CASSPAGAGANVLTF
TRBJ2-1	TRBV4-3	.	.	TGCGCCAGCAGCCAAGATCGGAACAGATTCTACAATGAGCAGTTCTTC	CASSQDRNRFYNEQFF
TRBJ2-1	TRBV7-8	.	.	TGTGCCAGCAGCTTACATTTGGGTGAGCAGTTCTTC	CASSLHLGEQFF
TRBJ2-1	TRBV9	once	.	TGTGCCAGCAGCGTAGGGTCGACCTACAATGAGCAGTTCTTC	CASSVGSTYNEQFF
TRBJ2-7	TRBV18	.	.	TGTGCCAGCTCACCCTCGCGACAGGACACCGGATCCTACGAGCAGTACTTC	CASSPSRQDTGSYEQYF
TRBJ1-1	TRBV7-9	.	.	TGTGCCAGCAGCTTAGTCCACAGGGACACTGAAGCTTTCTTT	CASSLVHRDTEAFF
TRBJ2-7	TRBV10-3	once	TRBD1	TGTGCCATCAAAGACAGGGCTGAAGCCTACGAGCAGTACTTC	CAIKDRAEAYEQYF
TRBJ2-5	TRBV6-5	.	.	TGTGCCAGCAGTTACCCTGGGGAGACCCAGTACTTC	CASSYPGETQYF